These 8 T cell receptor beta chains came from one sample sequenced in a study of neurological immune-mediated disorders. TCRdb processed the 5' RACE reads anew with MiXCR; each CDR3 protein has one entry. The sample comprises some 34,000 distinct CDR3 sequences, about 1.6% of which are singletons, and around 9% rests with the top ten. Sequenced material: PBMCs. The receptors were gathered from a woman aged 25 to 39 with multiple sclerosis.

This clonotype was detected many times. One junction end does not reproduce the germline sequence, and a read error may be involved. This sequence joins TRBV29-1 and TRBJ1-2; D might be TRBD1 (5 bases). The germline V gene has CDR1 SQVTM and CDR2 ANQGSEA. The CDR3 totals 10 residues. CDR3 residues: CSVVSGTPRF. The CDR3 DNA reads TGCAGCGTCGTTTCCGGGACGCCAAGATTC.

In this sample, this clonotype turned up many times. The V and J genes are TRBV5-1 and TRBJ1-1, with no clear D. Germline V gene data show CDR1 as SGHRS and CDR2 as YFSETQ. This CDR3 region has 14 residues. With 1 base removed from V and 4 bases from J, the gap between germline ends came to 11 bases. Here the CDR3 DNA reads TGCGCCAGCAGCTTGCGTCAGGCGGGCACTGAAGCTTTCTTT. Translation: CASSLRQAGTEAFF. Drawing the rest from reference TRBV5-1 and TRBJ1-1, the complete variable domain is KAGVTQTPRYLIKTRGQQVTLSCSPISGHRSVSWYQQTPGQGLQFLFEYFSETQRNKGNFPGRFSGRQFSNSRSEMNVSTLELGDSALYLCASSLRQAGTEAFFGQGTRLTVV.

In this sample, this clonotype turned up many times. CDR3 region: CASSLQTDYGYTF. The CDR3 coding sequence is TGTGCCAGCAGCTTACAGACGGACTATGGCTACACCTTC. The chain recombines TRBV7-9 with TRBJ1-2; D uncertain. CDR3 length equals 13 residues. V lost 2 bases to trimming and J lost 3 bases, with 7 bases between them. Germline loops: CDR1 SEHNR, CDR2 FQNEAQ (reference sequence).

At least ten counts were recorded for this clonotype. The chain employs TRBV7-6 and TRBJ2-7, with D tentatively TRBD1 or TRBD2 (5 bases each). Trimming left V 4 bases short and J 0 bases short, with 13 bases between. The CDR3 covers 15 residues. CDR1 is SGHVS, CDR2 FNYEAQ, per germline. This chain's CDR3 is CASSYRAGTSYEQYF. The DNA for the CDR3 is TGTGCCAGCAGCTATAGGGCAGGGACCTCCTACGAGCAGTACTTC.

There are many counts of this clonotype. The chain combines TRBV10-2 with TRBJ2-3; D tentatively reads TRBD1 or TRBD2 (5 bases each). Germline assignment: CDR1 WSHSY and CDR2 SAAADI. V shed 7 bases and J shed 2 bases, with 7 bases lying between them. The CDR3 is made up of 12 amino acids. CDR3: CASTGTTDTQYF. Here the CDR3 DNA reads TGCGCCAGCACAGGGACCACAGATACGCAGTATTTT.

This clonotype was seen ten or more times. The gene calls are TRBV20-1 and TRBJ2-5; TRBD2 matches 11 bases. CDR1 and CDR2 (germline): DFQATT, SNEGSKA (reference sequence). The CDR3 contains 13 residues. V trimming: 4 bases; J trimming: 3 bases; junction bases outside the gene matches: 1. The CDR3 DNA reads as TGCAGTGCTACGGGACTAGCGGAAGAGACCCAGTACTTC. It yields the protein CSATGLAEETQYF.

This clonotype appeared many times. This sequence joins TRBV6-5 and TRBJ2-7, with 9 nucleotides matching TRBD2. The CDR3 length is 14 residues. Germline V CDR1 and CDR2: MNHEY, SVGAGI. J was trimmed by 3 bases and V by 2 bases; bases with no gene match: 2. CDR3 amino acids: CASSYRRGGYEQYF. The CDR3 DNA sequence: TGTGCCAGCAGTTACAGGCGGGGGGGCTACGAGCAGTACTTC.

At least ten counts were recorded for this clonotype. CDR3 sequence: CSAREPDTQYF. CDR3 sequence (DNA): TGCAGTGCTAGGGAGCCAGATACGCAGTATTTT. The chain combines TRBV20-1 with TRBJ2-3; D is unresolved. The germline V and J ends were trimmed by 3 bases and 4 bases, with 5 bases remaining between them. The germline V gene encodes CDR1 DFQATT and CDR2 SNEGSKA (reference sequence). The CDR3 covers 11 residues.